This T cell receptor (beta chain) was sequenced in a study of T cells after yellow fever vaccination. Study-wide results and limits: Most clones from primary vaccination resurfaced after the booster (around 97% CD4, more than 75% CD8). Abundant bulk-population clonotypes could contaminate the FACS-sorted repertoires.

J gave up 5 bases and V 8 bases, and 10 bases lay outside the gene matches. Germline-derived CDR1 and CDR2 are SGHKS and YYEKEE (reference sequence). CDR3 length equals 14 residues. Details on this clonotype: What it binds is unknown.

UMIs and a universal primer site were added when TCR cDNA was made by 5'RACE template switching. TCRdb re-called the 5' RACE reads with MiXCR, one entry per CDR3 protein. The sample records some 550,000 distinct CDR3 sequences, 15% to 20% being singletons. This sequence joins TRBV5-5 and TRBJ2-7; 10 nucleotides align to TRBD1. Sequencing was performed on PBMCs, taken 15 days after the yellow fever booster vaccination. The receptor was derived from a man aged 30-40 years who received the YFV17D yellow fever vaccine. The DNA for the CDR3 is TGTGCCAGTTCGACAGGGGGCGTTGTCCACGAGCAGTACTTC. Translating it yields CASSTGGVVHEQYF.